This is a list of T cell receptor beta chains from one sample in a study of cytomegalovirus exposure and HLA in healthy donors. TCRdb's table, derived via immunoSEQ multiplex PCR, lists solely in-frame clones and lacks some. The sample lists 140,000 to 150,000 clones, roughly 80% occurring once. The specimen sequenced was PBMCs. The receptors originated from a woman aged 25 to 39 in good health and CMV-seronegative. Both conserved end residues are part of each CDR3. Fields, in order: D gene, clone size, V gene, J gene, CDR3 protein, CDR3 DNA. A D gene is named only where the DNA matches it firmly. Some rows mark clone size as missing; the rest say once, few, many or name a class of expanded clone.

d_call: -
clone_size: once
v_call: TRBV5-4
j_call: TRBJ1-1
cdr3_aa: CASTRGDGNTEAFF
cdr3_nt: TGTGCCAGCACCCGGGGGGACGGGAACACTGAAGCTTTCTTT

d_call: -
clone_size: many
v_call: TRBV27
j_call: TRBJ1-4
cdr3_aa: CASSFLGRSEKLFF
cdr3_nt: TGTGCCAGCAGTTTTCTGGGTAGGAGCGAAAAACTGTTTTTT

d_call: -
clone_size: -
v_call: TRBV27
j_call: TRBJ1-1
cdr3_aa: CASSWGQANTEAFF
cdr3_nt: TGTGCCAGCAGCTGGGGGCAGGCGAACACTGAAGCTTTCTTT

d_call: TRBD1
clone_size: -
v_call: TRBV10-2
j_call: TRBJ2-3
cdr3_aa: CASNQQGADTQYF
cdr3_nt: TGCGCCAGCAATCAACAGGGGGCAGATACGCAGTATTTT

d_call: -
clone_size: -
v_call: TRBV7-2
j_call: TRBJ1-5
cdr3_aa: CASSLRGISNQPQHF
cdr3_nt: TGTGCCAGCAGCCTCCGGGGGATTAGCAATCAGCCCCAGCATTTT

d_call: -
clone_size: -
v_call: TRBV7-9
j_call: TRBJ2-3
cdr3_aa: CASSPPGSGYKGDTQYF
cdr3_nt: TGTGCCAGCAGCCCGCCGGGTAGCGGCTACAAGGGAGATACGCAGTATTTT

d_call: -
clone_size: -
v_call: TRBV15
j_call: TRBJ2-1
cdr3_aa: CATSRDRWVAAEQFF
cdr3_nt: TGTGCCACCAGCAGAGATCGGTGGGTAGCGGCGGAGCAGTTCTTC

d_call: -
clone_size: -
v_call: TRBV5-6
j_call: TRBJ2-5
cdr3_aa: CASSLFLGGLETQYF
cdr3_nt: TGTGCCAGCAGCTTATTTTTGGGGGGACTAGAGACCCAGTACTTC

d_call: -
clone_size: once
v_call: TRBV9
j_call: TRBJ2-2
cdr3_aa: CASSPHARDTGELFF
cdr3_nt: TGTGCCAGCAGCCCACATGCCAGGGATACCGGGGAGCTGTTTTTT

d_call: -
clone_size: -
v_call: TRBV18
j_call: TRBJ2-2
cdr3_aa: CASSTGRNTGELFF
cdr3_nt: TGTGCCAGCTCTACCGGGAGGAACACCGGGGAGCTGTTTTTT

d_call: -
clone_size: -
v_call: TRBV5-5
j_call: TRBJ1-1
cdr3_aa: CASSSLQANTEAFF
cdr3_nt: TGTGCCAGCAGCTCCTTACAGGCAAACACTGAAGCTTTCTTT

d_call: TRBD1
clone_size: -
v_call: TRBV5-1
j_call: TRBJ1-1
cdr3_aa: CASSRGQRPEAFF
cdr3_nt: TGCGCCAGCAGCCGGGGACAGAGACCTGAAGCTTTCTTT

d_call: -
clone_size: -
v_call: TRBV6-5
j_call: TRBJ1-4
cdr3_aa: CASNRGGGREKLFF
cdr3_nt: TGTGCCAGCAACCGGGGAGGGGGACGAGAAAAACTGTTTTTT

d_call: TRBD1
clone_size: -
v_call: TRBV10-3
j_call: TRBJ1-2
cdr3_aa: CAINQGVSEGYTF
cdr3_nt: TGTGCCATCAATCAGGGGGTTTCGGAGGGCTACACCTTC

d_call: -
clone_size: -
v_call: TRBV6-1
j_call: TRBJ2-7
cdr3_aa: CASSEPGFGYEQYF
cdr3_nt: TGTGCCAGCAGTGAACCCGGGTTTGGCTACGAGCAGTACTTC

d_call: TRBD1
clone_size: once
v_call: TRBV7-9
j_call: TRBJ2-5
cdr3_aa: CASSLLGDRGQTQYF
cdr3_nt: TGTGCCAGCAGCTTATTAGGGGACAGGGGCCAGACCCAGTACTTC

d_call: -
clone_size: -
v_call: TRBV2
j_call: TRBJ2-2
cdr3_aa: CASRFYTGELFF
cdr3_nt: TGTGCCAGCAGGTTCTACACCGGGGAGCTGTTTTTT

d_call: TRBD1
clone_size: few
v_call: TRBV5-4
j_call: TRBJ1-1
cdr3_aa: CASSSTTGTNTEAFF
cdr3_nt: TGTGCCAGCAGCTCGACGACAGGGACGAACACTGAAGCTTTCTTT

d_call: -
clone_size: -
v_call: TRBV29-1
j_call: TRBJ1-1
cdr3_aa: CSVGRNTEAFF
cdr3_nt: TGCAGCGTTGGTAGGAACACTGAAGCTTTCTTT

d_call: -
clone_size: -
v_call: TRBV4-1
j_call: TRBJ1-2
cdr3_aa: CASSQEPRQKSCTF
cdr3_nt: TGCGCCAGCAGCCAAGAACCCAGGCAGAAGAGTTGCACCTTC

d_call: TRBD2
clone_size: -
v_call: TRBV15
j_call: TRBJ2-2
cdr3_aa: CATRTSRDAGELFF
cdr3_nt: TGTGCCACCCGGACTAGTCGCGACGCCGGGGAGCTGTTTTTT

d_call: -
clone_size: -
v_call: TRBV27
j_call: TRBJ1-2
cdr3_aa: CASSLRERDIYGYTF
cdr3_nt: TGTGCCAGCAGTTTACGGGAAAGGGATATTTATGGCTACACCTTC

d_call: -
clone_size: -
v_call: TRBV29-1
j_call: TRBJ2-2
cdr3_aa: CSVEGTPVTGHGELFF
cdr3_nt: TGCAGCGTTGAAGGGACACCCGTGACAGGACACGGGGAGCTGTTTTTT

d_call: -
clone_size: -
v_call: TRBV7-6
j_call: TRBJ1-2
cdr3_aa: CASSFGWIGGRNGYTF
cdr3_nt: TGTGCCAGCAGCTTTGGTTGGATAGGGGGTAGGAATGGCTACACCTTC

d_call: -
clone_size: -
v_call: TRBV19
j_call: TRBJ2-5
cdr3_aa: CASSMMRGETQYF
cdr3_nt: TGTGCCAGTAGTATGATGAGGGGGGAGACCCAGTACTTC

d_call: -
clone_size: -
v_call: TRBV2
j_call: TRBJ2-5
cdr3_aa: CASNGRVVETQYF
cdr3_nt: TGTGCCAGCAATGGCAGGGTGGTCGAGACCCAGTACTTC

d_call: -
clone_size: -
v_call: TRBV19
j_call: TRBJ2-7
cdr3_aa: CASSHGGAGYEQYF
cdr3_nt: TGTGCCAGTAGCCACGGAGGGGCGGGCTACGAGCAGTACTTC

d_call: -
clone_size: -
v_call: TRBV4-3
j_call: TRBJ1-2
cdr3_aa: CASSQEEWDYGYTF
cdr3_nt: TGCGCCAGCAGCCAAGAGGAGTGGGACTATGGCTACACCTTC

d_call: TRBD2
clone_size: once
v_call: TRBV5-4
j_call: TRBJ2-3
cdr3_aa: CASSLEASGTDTQYF
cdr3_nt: TGTGCCAGCAGCTTGGAGGCTAGCGGAACAGATACGCAGTATTTT

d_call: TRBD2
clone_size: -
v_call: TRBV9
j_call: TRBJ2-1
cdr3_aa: CASSGRRREASYNEQFF
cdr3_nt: TGTGCCAGCAGCGGGAGACGGCGGGAGGCCTCCTACAATGAGCAGTTCTTC

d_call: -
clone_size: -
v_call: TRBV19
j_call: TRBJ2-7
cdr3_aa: CASNSAGSHEQYF
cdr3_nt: TGTGCCAGTAATTCCGCAGGGTCGCACGAGCAGTACTTC

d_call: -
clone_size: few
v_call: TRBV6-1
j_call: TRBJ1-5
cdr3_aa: CASIWTDGTDQPQHF
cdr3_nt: TGTGCCAGCATTTGGACAGACGGAACGGATCAGCCCCAGCATTTT

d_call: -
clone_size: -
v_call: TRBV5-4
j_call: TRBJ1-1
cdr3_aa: CASSLGQLMNTEAFF
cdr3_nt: TGTGCCAGCAGCTTGGGACAGCTTATGAACACTGAAGCTTTCTTT

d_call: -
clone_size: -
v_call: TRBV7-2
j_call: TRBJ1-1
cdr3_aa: CASSQDSHSNTEAFF
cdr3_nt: TGTGCCAGCAGCCAGGACAGCCATTCGAACACTGAAGCTTTCTTT

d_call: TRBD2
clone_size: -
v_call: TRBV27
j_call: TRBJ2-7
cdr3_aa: CASRLTSGTSYEQYF
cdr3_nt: TGTGCCAGCAGACTGACTAGCGGGACGTCCTACGAGCAGTACTTC

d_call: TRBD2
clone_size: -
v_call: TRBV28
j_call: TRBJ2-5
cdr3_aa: CASNRLAGVVETQYF
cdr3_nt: TGTGCCAGCAACAGGCTAGCGGGAGTAGTTGAGACCCAGTACTTC

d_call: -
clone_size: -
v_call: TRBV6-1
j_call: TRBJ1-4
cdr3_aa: CASSELRAEKLFF
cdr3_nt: TGTGCCAGCAGTGAACTCCGCGCGGAAAAACTGTTTTTT